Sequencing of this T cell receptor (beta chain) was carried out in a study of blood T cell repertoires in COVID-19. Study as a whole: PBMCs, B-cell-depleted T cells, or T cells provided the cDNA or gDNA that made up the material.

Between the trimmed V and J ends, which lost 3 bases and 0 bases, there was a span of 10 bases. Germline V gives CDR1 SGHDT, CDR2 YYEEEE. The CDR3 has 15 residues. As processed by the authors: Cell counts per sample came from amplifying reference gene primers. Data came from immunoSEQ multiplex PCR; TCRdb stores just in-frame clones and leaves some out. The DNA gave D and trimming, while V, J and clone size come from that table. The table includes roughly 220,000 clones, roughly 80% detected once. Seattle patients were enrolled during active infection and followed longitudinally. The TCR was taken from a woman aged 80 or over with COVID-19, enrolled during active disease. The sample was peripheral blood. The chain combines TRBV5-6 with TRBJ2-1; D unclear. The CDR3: CASSWSVSSYNEQFF. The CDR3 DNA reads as TGTGCCAGCAGCTGGAGCGTTAGCTCCTACAATGAGCAGTTCTTC.